These 27 T cell receptor beta chains share one sample of origin, sequenced in a study of molecular identifiers for immune sequencing clone quantification. TCRdb re-called the PCR reads through MiXCR, storing one row per CDR3 protein. This sample has 600,000 to 650,000 distinct CDR3 sequences, with 15% to 20% found just once. Specimen: naive CD8+ T cells from blood, with Jurkat cell RNA spiked in. Indicated subset: FACS-sorted CD8+CD4-CCR7+CD45RA+ naive T cells. The receptor set was obtained from a human donor in good health. Some libraries in this study had Jurkat cell RNA spiked in.

The sample holds a few counts of this clonotype. Its ends do not fully match the called genes, so a read error is possible. The chain joins TRBV5-3 to TRBJ2-3; unclear D gene. TRBV5-3 is identified as an open reading frame with a role that is uncertain. The CDR3 has 15 amino acids. The chain's CDR3 is CASSLVAVGTDTQYF. CDR3 coding DNA: TGTGCCAGCAGCTTGGTGGCGGTGGGCACAGATACGCAGTATTTT.

The chain recombines TRBV20-1 with TRBJ2-1; 9 bases match TRBD1. With 3 bases clipped from V and 12 bases from J, the junction kept 6 bases outside the gene matches. CDR3 size: 12 residues. The germline gives CDR1 DFQATT, CDR2 SNEGSKA (reference sequence). CDR3 coding DNA: TGCAGTGCTAGGGCACAGGGGGCCTGGCAGTTCTTC. Amino acid sequence: CSARAQGAWQFF.

The chain is built from TRBV27 and TRBJ1-1; perhaps TRBD1 as D (5 bases). CDR1 is MNHEY and CDR2 is SMNVEV in the germline V gene (reference sequence). The CDR3 is 15 amino acids. Trimming removed 6 bases from V and 0 bases from J, with 14 bases in between. The CDR3 protein is CASSPRRGMNTEAFF. In nucleotides, the CDR3 is TGTGCCAGCAGCCCCCGACGGGGGATGAACACTGAAGCTTTCTTT.

The sample holds many counts of this clonotype. The CDR3 bases are TGTGCCAGCAGGGGGACAGGGGTAAATCAGCCCCAGCATTTT. Its protein product is CASRGTGVNQPQHF. The chain is built from TRBV12-3 or TRBV12-4 and TRBJ1-5; 10 nucleotides agree with TRBD1. The V segment lost 6 bases and the J segment 4 bases; nucleotides outside the gene matches: 3. CDR3 length: 14 residues.

This clonotype was seen many times. In nucleotides, the CDR3 is TGTGCCAGCAGCCAAGATAGCAGCCGGAACACTGAAGCTTTCTTT. Protein: CASSQDSSRNTEAFF. The rearrangement links TRBV3-1 to TRBJ1-1; D is unresolved. With 0 bases removed from V and 1 base from J, the gap between germline ends came to 9 bases. The CDR3 covers 15 residues. Germline assignment: CDR1 LGHDT and CDR2 YNNKEL (reference sequence).

This clonotype was seen at least ten times. This chain joins TRBV6-5 and TRBJ2-3, with 7 bases fitting TRBD2. The CDR3 is made up of 16 amino acids. V lost 0 bases, J lost 6 bases, and 9 bases stayed unmatched. Germline V gene sequence: CDR1 MNHEY, CDR2 SVGAGI. Here the CDR3 DNA reads TGTGCCAGCAGTTACTCCGGTCTGGCGGGAGTTGATACGCAGTATTTT. Protein: CASSYSGLAGVDTQYF.

This clonotype was recorded at least ten times. The chain carries TRBV3-1 and TRBJ2-6; possible D gene TRBD1, 5 bases. V lost 3 bases and J 4 bases, leaving 13 bases between the germline ends. CDR1 is LGHDT, CDR2 YNNKEL, per germline (reference sequence). CDR3 size: 16 residues. CDR3 nucleotides: TGTGCCAGCAGCCACAAGAAGGGGTCCGGGGCCAACGTCCTGACTTTC. Amino acids: CASSHKKGSGANVLTF.

This clonotype has a count of ten or more. The rearrangement uses TRBV4-3 and TRBJ2-7, with a possible D match to TRBD2 (6 bases). CDR3 length: 15 amino acids. CDR1 and CDR2 from the germline V gene are LGHNA and YSLEER. The V end lost 3 bases, the J end lost 5 bases, and 17 bases lay between the germline ends. The CDR3 region is CASSQSRAGINEQYF. For the CDR3, the DNA is TGCGCCAGCAGCCAGTCGAGGGCGGGGATTAACGAGCAGTACTTC.

Concerning this clonotype itself: Since a much larger clone is just one base distant, this may be a read error. The CDR3 spells CANSWSAQETQYF. The CDR3 nucleotides read TGTGCCAACAGTTGGTCCGCCCAAGAGACCCAGTACTTC. The genes are TRBV5-6 and TRBJ2-5; D is ambiguous. CDR1 SGHDT and CDR2 YYEEEE come from the germline V gene. The CDR3 length is 13 residues. V dropped 9 bases and J dropped 1 base, with 13 bases sitting between them.

As concerns this clonotype: The junction does not match germline at one end; this may be a read error. The J gene is TRBJ1-1, the V gene TRBV7-7, with 7 bases lining up with TRBD1. CDR1 and CDR2 from the germline V gene are SSHAT and FNYEAQ (reference sequence). The CDR3 extends over 13 amino acids. The CDR3 is CASSIRQGTEASF. DNA of the CDR3: TGTGCCAGCAGCATAAGACAGGGCACTGAAGCTTCCTTT.

This clonotype occurred many times. This rearrangement joins TRBV5-1 to TRBJ2-3, with D uncertain. CDR1 SGHRS and CDR2 YFSETQ come from the germline V gene. The CDR3 is 16 residues long. V was cut by 4 bases and J by 2 bases, with 17 bases left in between. This CDR3 reads CASSELKAQHTDTQYF. The CDR3 DNA sequence: TGCGCCAGCAGCGAACTAAAAGCCCAGCACACAGATACGCAGTATTTT. Variable domain in full (rest from reference TRBV5-1 and TRBJ2-3): KAGVTQTPRYLIKTRGQQVTLSCSPISGHRSVSWYQQTPGQGLQFLFEYFSETQRNKGNFPGRFSGRQFSNSRSEMNVSTLELGDSALYLCASSELKAQHTDTQYFGPGTRLTVL.

The chain links TRBV19 to TRBJ1-4; no firm D call. The CDR3 loop spans 12 amino acids. Germline CDR1 and CDR2: LNHDA and SQIVND (reference sequence). The V end lost 5 bases, the J end lost 6 bases, and 7 bases lay between the germline ends. CDR3 DNA: TGTGCCAGTAGTCCGGATGATGAAAAACTGTTTTTT. This codes for CASSPDDEKLFF.

This clonotype showed up just a few times. V is TRBV5-1 and J is TRBJ1-3; 9 nucleotides agree with TRBD1. The CDR3 is 15 amino acids. Germline V gene sequence: CDR1 SGHRS, CDR2 YFSETQ. With 2 bases clipped from V and 4 bases from J, the junction kept 4 bases outside the gene matches. CDR3 coding DNA: TGCGCCAGCAGCTTTGACAGGGGGTCAGGAAACACCATATATTTT. This sequence encodes CASSFDRGSGNTIYF.

This clonotype appeared a few times. In nucleotides, the CDR3 is TGCAGTGCACTCGACAGAAGAATCGCAACTAATGAAAAACTGTTTTTT. Translation: CSALDRRIATNEKLFF. The gene calls are TRBV20-1 and TRBJ1-4; D is possibly TRBD1 (5 bases). In germline, CDR1 is DFQATT, CDR2 SNEGSKA (reference sequence). The length of the CDR3 is 16 residues. Between the trimmed V and J ends, which lost 6 bases and 0 bases, there was a span of 17 bases.

The chain has TRBV2 and TRBJ2-5, with D uncertain. The CDR3 is 14 amino acids. Per the germline V gene, CDR1 is SNHLY and CDR2 is FYNNEI. Trimming stripped 4 bases from V and 1 base from J, with 10 bases between. The CDR3 region has the DNA TGTGCCAGCAGTGTAGGGATCTTCCAAGAGACCCAGTACTTC. This sequence encodes CASSVGIFQETQYF.

This clonotype was seen repeatedly, ten times or more. This chain uses TRBV15 with TRBJ1-2, with 9 bases that match TRBD1. This CDR3 contains 15 residues. With V trimmed by 0 bases and J by 7 bases, 6 bases remained unmatched. Germline CDR1 reads LNHNV; CDR2 reads YYDKDF (reference sequence). The CDR3 DNA is TGTGCCACCAGCAGAGATGAACAGGGGGCTTCTGGCTACACCTTC. Its protein product is CATSRDEQGASGYTF.

In its sample, this clonotype was seen many times. The CDR3 DNA reads TGTGCCAGCAGCTCAGGGTCGCTGGCTGGCTACACCTTC. Translated, it gives CASSSGSLAGYTF. The chain is built from TRBV16 and TRBJ1-2; TRBD1 is a possible D gene (5 bases). Trimming cost V 5 bases and J 7 bases, with 14 bases left between them. Germline CDR1 reads KGHSY; CDR2 reads FQNENV. The CDR3 length is 13 residues.

This clonotype was counted between two and nine times. The chain uses TRBV7-2 and TRBJ2-1; no definite D call. The CDR3 runs 14 residues. The V gene's germline CDR1 is SGHTA and CDR2 FQGNSA. Trimming took 5 bases from V and 8 from J, leaving 16 bases between them. The CDR3 DNA reads as TGTGCCAGCAGCCTCTGGACCTCGTCGGATGAGCAGTTCTTC. Translation: CASSLWTSSDEQFF.

Details on this clonotype: A read error may be the cause here, since a much bigger clone is one base away. The V gene is TRBV6-2 or TRBV6-3, the J gene TRBJ2-4; no clear D gene. The V gene lost 5 bases and the J gene lost 8 bases, with 7 bases spanning the gap. Germline lookup yields CDR1 MNHEY and CDR2 SVGEGT. The CDR3 sequence is 11 residues long. CDR3 coding DNA: TGTGCCAGCAGTCACTTTGACATTCAGTACTTC. Amino acid sequence: CASSHFDIQYF.

V is TRBV25-1 and J is TRBJ2-7; 12 nucleotides agree with TRBD2. V was clipped by 10 bases and J by 6 bases; unmatched bases: 13. Per germline, CDR1 MGHDK and CDR2 SYGVNS. The CDR3 is 15 amino acids. The CDR3 region is CATQERLAGVREQYF. The CDR3 DNA follows: TGTGCCACCCAGGAGAGACTAGCGGGAGTTCGCGAGCAGTACTTC.

This chain uses TRBV4-3 with TRBJ2-3, with 7 bases that match TRBD2. The germline V gene encodes CDR1 LGHNA and CDR2 YSLEER. The CDR3 has 16 amino acids. V shed 0 bases and J 4 bases; nucleotides not matched to a gene: 7. The CDR3 loop reads CASSQDRGLVADTQYF. The CDR3 DNA follows: TGCGCCAGCAGCCAAGATAGAGGACTAGTCGCAGATACGCAGTATTTT.

Concerning this clonotype itself: This sequence may be a read error, since a much larger clone differs from it by one base. The missing conserved phenylalanine or tryptophan at the end of this CDR3 makes a read error likely. The rearrangement links TRBV20-1 to TRBJ1-5; 7 bases match TRBD1. The ends lost 5 bases at V and 6 bases at J; junction bases unmatched: 4. The CDR3 spans 12 residues. Germline CDR1 reads DFQATT; CDR2 reads SNEGSKA (reference sequence). The CDR3 loop is CSASTGTQPQHS. DNA of the CDR3: TGCAGTGCTTCGACAGGGACTCAGCCCCAGCATTCT.

With regard to this clonotype: This may stem from a read error, because a much larger clone lies one nucleotide away. The chain uses TRBV14 and TRBJ2-1; D is unclear. Trimming shortened V by 4 bases and J by 10 bases, and 11 bases separated the two germline ends. The germline gives CDR1 SGHDN, CDR2 FVKESK. This CDR3 is built from 12 residues. Written as DNA, the CDR3 is TGTGCCAGCAGCCTATTCAGCACGGAGCAGTTCTTC. Translation gives CASSLFSTEQFF. Together with reference TRBV14 and TRBJ2-1, the CDR3 gives the full variable domain: EAGVTQFPSHSVIEKGQTVTLRCDPISGHDNLYWYRRVMGKEIKFLLHFVKESKQDESGMPNNRFLAERTGGTYSTLKVQPAELEDSGVYFCASSLFSTEQFFGPGTRLTVL.

In this sample, this clonotype turned up many times. The chain is built from TRBV7-2 and TRBJ2-7; D uncertain. CDR3 size: 14 residues. Germline values: CDR1 SGHTA, CDR2 FQGNSA. V lost 5 bases and J lost 2, with 13 bases in between. CDR3: CASSLYLGPYEQYF. CDR3 coding DNA: TGTGCCAGCAGCCTCTATTTGGGTCCCTACGAGCAGTACTTC.

As to this clonotype: This may come from a read error, since a much larger clone is one base off. The chain recombines TRBV2 with TRBJ2-7; D is tentatively TRBD1 or TRBD2 (5 bases each). This CDR3 region has 13 residues. V was clipped by 6 bases and J by 2 bases, with 11 bases between them. Germline CDR1 reads SNHLY; CDR2 reads FYNNEI. The CDR3 DNA is TGTGCCAGCAGGTGGGACGTAACCTACGAGCAGTACTTC. It encodes CASRWDVTYEQYF.

V and J are TRBV27 and TRBJ2-3; 8 bases map to TRBD2. This CDR3 is 16 amino acids long. V shed 8 bases, J shed 1 base, and the junction held 11 bases outside the gene matches. Germline V gives CDR1 MNHEY, CDR2 SMNVEV (reference sequence). CDR3 nucleotides: TGTGCCAGCGCACCGGGGGCGGGAGGTGGCACAGATACGCAGTATTTT. This gives the protein CASAPGAGGGTDTQYF.

The rearrangement uses TRBV20-1 and TRBJ2-7, with D possibly matching TRBD2 (6 bases). V was trimmed by 3 bases and J by 5 bases, leaving 17 bases between them. The length of the CDR3 is 14 residues. The germline V gene encodes CDR1 DFQATT and CDR2 SNEGSKA (reference sequence). This CDR3 reads CSASEGGASHEQYF. The CDR3 DNA reads TGCAGTGCTAGTGAGGGCGGGGCCTCTCACGAGCAGTACTTC.